This T cell receptor (beta chain) was recorded in a study of graft-versus-host responses after intestinal transplantation. Across the study: Multivisceral, liver-intestinal, or isolated intestinal grafts were transplanted into recipients. Each recipient received anti-thymocyte globulin induction, then tacrolimus and steroids for about 3 years. Study-wide results and caveats: Recipient marrow held GvH clones, some first seen in ileum or blood. Allografts carried high graft-versus-host to host-versus-graft clonal ratios in patients having graft-donor T cell macrochimerism.

CDR1 is SGHDT, CDR2 YYEEEE, per germline. The CDR3 is 15 amino acids. Trimming left V 1 base short and J 0 bases short, with 5 bases between. Clones were read by immunoSEQ multiplex PCR, and TCRdb kept only the in-frame ones, dropping some. The sample records around 90,000 clones, approximately 92% being singletons. Regarding this clone: Its cognate antigen is unknown.

The TCR sequence derives from a human donor who received an intestinal transplant. The chain carries TRBV5-6 and TRBJ2-6; no firm D call. The sample here was unstimulated CD8+ T cells sorted from spleen or lymph node cells, taken before intestinal transplant. Written as DNA, the CDR3 is TGTGCCAGCAGCTTGCTTAGCTCTGGGGCCAACGTCCTGACTTTC. It is translated as CASSLLSSGANVLTF.